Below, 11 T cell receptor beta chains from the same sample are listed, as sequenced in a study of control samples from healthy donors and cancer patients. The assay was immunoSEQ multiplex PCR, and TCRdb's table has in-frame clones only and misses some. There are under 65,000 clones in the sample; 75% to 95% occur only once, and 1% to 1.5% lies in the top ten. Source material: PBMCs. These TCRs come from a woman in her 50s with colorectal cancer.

CDR3 sequence reads: CASSQDWALAGGIAKNIQYF. The CDR3 coding sequence is TGTGCCAGCAGCCAAGATTGGGCGCTAGCGGGAGGGATAGCCAAAAACATTCAGTACTTC. The chain carries TRBV4-2 and TRBJ2-4; 12 positions agree with TRBD2. V lost 0 bases and J lost 0; bases outside the gene matches: 9. From germline, CDR1 is LGHNA and CDR2 YNFKEQ. This CDR3 spans 20 amino acids.

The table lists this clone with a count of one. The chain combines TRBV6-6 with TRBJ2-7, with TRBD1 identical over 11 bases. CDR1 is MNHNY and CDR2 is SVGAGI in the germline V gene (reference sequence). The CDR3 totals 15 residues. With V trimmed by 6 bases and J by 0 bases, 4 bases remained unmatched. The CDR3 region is CASSKDRGHSYEQYF. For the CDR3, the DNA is TGTGCCAGCAGCAAGGACAGGGGGCACTCCTACGAGCAGTACTTC.

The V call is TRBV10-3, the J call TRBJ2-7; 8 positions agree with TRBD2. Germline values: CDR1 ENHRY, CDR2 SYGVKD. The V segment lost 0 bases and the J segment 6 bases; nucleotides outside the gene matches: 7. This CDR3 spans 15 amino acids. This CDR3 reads CAISESLGAGGEQYF. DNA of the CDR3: TGTGCCATCAGTGAGTCGCTCGGGGCGGGGGGCGAGCAGTACTTC.

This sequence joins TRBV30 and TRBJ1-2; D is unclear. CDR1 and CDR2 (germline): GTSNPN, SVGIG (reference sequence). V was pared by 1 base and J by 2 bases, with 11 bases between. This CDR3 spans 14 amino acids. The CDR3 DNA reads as TGTGCCTGGAGTGCTTTAATGAAGAACTATGGCTACACCTTC. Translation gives CAWSALMKNYGYTF.

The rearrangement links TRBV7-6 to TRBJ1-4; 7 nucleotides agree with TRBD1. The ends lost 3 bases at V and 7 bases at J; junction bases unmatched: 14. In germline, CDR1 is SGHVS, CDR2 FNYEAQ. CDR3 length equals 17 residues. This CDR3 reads CASSFGIVRGSPEKLFF. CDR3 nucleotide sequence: TGTGCCAGCAGCTTTGGGATTGTCAGGGGGTCACCTGAAAAACTGTTTTTT. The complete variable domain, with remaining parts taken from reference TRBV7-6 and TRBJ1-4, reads GAGVSQSPRYKVTKRGQDVALRCDPISGHVSLYWYRQALGQGPEFLTYFNYEAQQDKSGLPNDRFSAERPEGSISTLTIQRTEQRDSAMYRCASSFGIVRGSPEKLFFGSGTQLSVL.

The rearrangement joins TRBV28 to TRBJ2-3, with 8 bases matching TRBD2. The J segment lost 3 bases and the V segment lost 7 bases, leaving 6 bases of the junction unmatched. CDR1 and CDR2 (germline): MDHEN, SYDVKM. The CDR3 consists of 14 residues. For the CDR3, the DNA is TGTGCCAGCACCGCGGGAGGTGGGACAGATACGCAGTATTTT. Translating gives CASTAGGGTDTQYF.

The CDR3 here is CASSRPGQGVDEQYF. CDR3 in DNA: TGTGCCAGCAGTCGTCCGGGACAGGGTGTCGACGAGCAGTACTTC. The chain combines TRBV28 with TRBJ2-7, with TRBD1 matching 9 bases. V gave up 5 bases and J gave up 5 bases; unmatched junction bases: 10. The CDR3 is 15 residues long. The V gene's germline CDR1 is MDHEN and CDR2 SYDVKM.

CDR3 region: CASSQDLLAGYNEQFF. CDR3 DNA sequence: TGTGCCAGCAGCCAAGATCTGCTAGCGGGTTACAATGAGCAGTTCTTC. The chain recombines TRBV3-1 (or the pseudogene TRBV3-2) with TRBJ2-1; 8 bases fit TRBD2. J gave up 4 bases and V 0 bases, and 5 bases lay outside the gene matches. This CDR3 is 16 amino acids long. Per the germline V gene, CDR1 is LGHDT and CDR2 is YNNKEL (reference sequence).

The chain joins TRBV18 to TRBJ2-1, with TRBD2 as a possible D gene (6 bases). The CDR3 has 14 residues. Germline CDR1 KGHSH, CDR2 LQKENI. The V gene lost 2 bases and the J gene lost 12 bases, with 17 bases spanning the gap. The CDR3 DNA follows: TGTGCCAGCTCACCAGTGGAGGGTTCGACCGGGCAGTTCTTC. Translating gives CASSPVEGSTGQFF.

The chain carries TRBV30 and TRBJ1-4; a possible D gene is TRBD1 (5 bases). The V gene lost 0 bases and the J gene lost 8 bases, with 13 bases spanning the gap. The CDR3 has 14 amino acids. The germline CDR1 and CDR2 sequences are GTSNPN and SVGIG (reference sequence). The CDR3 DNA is TGTGCCTGGAGTGTCGGGGGAGGAGGGGAAAAACTGTTTTTT. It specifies CAWSVGGGGEKLFF.

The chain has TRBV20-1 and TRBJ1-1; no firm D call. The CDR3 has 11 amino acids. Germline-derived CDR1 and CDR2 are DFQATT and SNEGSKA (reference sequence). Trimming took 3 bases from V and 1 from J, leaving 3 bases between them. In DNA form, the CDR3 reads TGCAGTGCTAGCGAGAACACTGAAGCTTTCTTT. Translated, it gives CSASENTEAFF.